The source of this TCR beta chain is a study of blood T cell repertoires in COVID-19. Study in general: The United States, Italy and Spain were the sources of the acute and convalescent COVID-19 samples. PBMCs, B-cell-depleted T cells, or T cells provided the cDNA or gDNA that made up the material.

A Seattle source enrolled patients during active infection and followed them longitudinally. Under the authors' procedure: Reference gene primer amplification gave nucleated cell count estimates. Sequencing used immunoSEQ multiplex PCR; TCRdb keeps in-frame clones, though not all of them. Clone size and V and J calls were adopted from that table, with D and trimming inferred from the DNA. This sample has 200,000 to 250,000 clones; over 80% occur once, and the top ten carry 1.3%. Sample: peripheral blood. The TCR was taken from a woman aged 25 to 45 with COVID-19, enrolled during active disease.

The CDR3 here is CASSLASRGGELFF. The CDR3 region has the DNA TGCGCCAGCAGCTTGGCTTCAAGGGGCGGGGAGCTGTTTTTT. The V and J genes are TRBV5-1 and TRBJ2-2; a possible D gene is TRBD1 (5 bases). Trimming stripped 0 bases from V and 7 bases from J, with 10 bases between. The germline CDR1 and CDR2 sequences are SGHRS and YFSETQ. The CDR3 extends over 14 amino acids.